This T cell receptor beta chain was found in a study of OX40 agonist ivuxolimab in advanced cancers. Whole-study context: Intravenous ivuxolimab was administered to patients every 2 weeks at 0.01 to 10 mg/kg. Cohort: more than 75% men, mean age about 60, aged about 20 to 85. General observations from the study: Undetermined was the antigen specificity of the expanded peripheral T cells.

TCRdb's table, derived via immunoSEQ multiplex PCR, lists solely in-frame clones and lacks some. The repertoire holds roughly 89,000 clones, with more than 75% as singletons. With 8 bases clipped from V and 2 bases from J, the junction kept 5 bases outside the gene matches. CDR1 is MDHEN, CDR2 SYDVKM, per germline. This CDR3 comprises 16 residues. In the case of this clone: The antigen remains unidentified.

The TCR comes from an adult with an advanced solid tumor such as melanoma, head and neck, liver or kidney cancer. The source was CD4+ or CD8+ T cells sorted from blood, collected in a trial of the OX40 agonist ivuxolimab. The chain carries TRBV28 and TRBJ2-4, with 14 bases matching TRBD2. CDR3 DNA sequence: TGTGCCAGCGGGACTAGCGGGAGTCTCCCCAAAAACATTCAGTACTTC. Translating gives CASGTSGSLPKNIQYF.